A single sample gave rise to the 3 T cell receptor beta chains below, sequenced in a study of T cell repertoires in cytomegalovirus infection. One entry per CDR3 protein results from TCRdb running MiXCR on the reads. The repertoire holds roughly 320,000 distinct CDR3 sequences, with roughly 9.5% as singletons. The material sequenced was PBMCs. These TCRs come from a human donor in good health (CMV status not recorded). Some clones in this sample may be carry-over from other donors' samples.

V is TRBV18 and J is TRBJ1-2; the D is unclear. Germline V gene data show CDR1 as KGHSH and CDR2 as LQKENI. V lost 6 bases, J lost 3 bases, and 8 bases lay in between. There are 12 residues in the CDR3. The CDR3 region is CASSPQDYGYTF. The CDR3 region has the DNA TGTGCCAGCTCCCCCCAGGACTATGGCTACACCTTC. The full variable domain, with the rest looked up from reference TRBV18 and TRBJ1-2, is NAGVMQNPRHLVRRRGQEARLRCSPMKGHSHVYWYRQLPEEGLKFMVYLQKENIIDESGMPKERFSAEFPKEGPSILRIQQVVRGDSAAYFCASSPQDYGYTFGSGTRLTVV.

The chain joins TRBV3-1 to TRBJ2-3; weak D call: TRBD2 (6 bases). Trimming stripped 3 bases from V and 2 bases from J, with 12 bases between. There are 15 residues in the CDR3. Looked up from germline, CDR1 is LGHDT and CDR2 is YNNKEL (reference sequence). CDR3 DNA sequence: TGTGCCAGCAGCCAGAGACTAGGAGCCACAGATACGCAGTATTTT. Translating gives CASSQRLGATDTQYF.

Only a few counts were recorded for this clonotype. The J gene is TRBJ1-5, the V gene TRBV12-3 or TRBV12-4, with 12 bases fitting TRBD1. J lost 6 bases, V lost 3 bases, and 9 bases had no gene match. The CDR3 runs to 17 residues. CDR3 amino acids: CASSFEGTGGRSQPQHF. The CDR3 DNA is TGTGCCAGCAGTTTTGAGGGGACAGGGGGCCGAAGTCAGCCCCAGCATTTT.